Below, one TCR beta chain is given with its context. These data belong to a study of T cells in Graves' hyperthyroidism and ophthalmopathy. It was RNA transcripts that yielded the amplified TCR beta CDR3 regions. The HTBI primer set drove a first-round RT-PCR of the TCR CDR3. TCRdb processed the multiplex PCR reads anew with MiXCR; each CDR3 protein has one entry. The repertoire holds some 760,000 distinct CDR3 sequences, approximately 14% seen once, with 10% to 13% in the top ten. Trimming left V 6 bases short and J 5 bases short, with 19 bases between. The CDR3 has 15 residues. Looked up from germline, CDR1 is SNHLY and CDR2 is FYNNEI.

This rearrangement joins TRBV2 to TRBJ1-2; D is uncertain. The source material was blood. The origin of this receptor is a young woman with Graves' hyperthyroidism. The CDR3 coding sequence is TGTGCCAGCAGGACCCCTAAGGAGGGCCCTTATGGCTACACCTTC. Its translation is CASRTPKEGPYGYTF.